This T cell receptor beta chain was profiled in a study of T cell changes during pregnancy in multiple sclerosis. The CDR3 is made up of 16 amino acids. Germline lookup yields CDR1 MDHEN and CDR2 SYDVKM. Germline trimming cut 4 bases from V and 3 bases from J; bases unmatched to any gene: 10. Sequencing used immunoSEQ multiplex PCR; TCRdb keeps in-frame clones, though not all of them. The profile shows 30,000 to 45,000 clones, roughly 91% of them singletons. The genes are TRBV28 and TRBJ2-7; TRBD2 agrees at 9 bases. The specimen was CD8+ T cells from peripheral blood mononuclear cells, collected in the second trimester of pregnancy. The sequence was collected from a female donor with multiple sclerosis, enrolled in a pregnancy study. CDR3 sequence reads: CASSSPPRREGYEQYF. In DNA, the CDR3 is TGTGCCAGCAGTTCGCCCCCCCGGCGGGAGGGCTACGAGCAGTACTTC.